The rows below give T cell receptor beta chains drawn from one sample of a study of T cells after yellow fever vaccination. TCRdb re-derived calls from the 5' RACE reads in MiXCR, one entry per CDR3 protein. The table includes a few hundred thousand distinct CDR3 sequences, about 4% detected once. Source: PBMCs, taken 5 days after the yellow fever booster vaccination. These receptors were collected from a man aged 18 to 35 who received the YFV17D yellow fever vaccine. CDR3s include the opening cysteine and the closing phenylalanine or tryptophan. A D gene is named only where the DNA matches it firmly. Clone size is not always given. Where it is, it says once, few, many or a class for expanded clones.

J gene: TRBJ2-1
clone size: many
D gene: TRBD1
V gene: TRBV4-2
CDR3 DNA: TGTGCCAGCAGCCGCTACTTGGGACAGGGGACCTACAATGAGCAGTTCTTC
CDR3 protein: CASSRYLGQGTYNEQFF

J gene: TRBJ1-5
clone size: many
D gene: TRBD1
V gene: TRBV7-2
CDR3 DNA: TGTGCCAGCAGCCAGACAACAGGGGCTCAGCCCCAGCATTTT
CDR3 protein: CASSQTTGAQPQHF

J gene: TRBJ2-7
clone size: .
D gene: .
V gene: TRBV7-2
CDR3 DNA: TGTGCCAGCAGCCGTCCCAGGATACGGCAGTACTTC
CDR3 protein: CASSRPRIRQYF

J gene: TRBJ1-2
clone size: few
D gene: TRBD1
V gene: TRBV11-1
CDR3 DNA: TGTGCCAGCAAGATGACGACAGGGGGTAATGGCTACACCTTC
CDR3 protein: CASKMTTGGNGYTF

J gene: TRBJ1-2
clone size: few
D gene: .
V gene: TRBV4-1
CDR3 DNA: TGCGCCAGCAGCCATGAAGACGGATCGTACTATGGCTACACCTTC
CDR3 protein: CASSHEDGSYYGYTF

J gene: TRBJ1-5
clone size: few
D gene: TRBD1
V gene: TRBV29-1
CDR3 DNA: TGCAGCGTCCGAGGGACAGTCAATCAGCCCCAGCATTTT
CDR3 protein: CSVRGTVNQPQHF

J gene: TRBJ2-5
clone size: .
D gene: .
V gene: TRBV6-2/TRBV6-3
CDR3 DNA: TGTGCCAGCAGTCGCGGGGGCCCCCGAATTCAAGAGACCCAGTACTTC
CDR3 protein: CASSRGGPRIQETQYF

J gene: TRBJ2-2
clone size: many
D gene: TRBD1
V gene: TRBV5-1
CDR3 DNA: TGCGCCAGCAGCCCACAGGGGCCCACCGGGGAGCTGTTTTTT
CDR3 protein: CASSPQGPTGELFF

J gene: TRBJ2-2
clone size: many
D gene: .
V gene: TRBV6-6
CDR3 DNA: TGTGCCAGCAGTTACTCCCAGCCGAACACCGGGGAGCTGTTTTTT
CDR3 protein: CASSYSQPNTGELFF

J gene: TRBJ2-6
clone size: .
D gene: .
V gene: TRBV6-5
CDR3 DNA: TGTGCCAGCAGCCGACCCTACTCTGGGGCCAACGTCCTGACTTTC
CDR3 protein: CASSRPYSGANVLTF

J gene: TRBJ2-1
clone size: many
D gene: .
V gene: TRBV2
CDR3 DNA: TGTGCCAGCAGGGGTGGGTTCCTCTCCTACAATGAGCAGTTCTTC
CDR3 protein: CASRGGFLSYNEQFF

J gene: TRBJ1-4
clone size: many
D gene: .
V gene: TRBV20-1
CDR3 DNA: TGCAGTGCTAGAGATTTGGCAGCAACTAATGAAAAACTGTTTTTT
CDR3 protein: CSARDLAATNEKLFF

J gene: TRBJ2-5
clone size: many
D gene: .
V gene: TRBV29-1
CDR3 DNA: TGCAGCGTGGGCGCCCTCGGAGAGACCCAGTACTTC
CDR3 protein: CSVGALGETQYF

J gene: TRBJ2-3
clone size: few
D gene: TRBD1
V gene: TRBV15
CDR3 DNA: TGTGCCACCAGCAGTCCACAGGGGTACCCCACAGATACGCAGTATTTT
CDR3 protein: CATSSPQGYPTDTQYF

J gene: TRBJ2-1
clone size: .
D gene: .
V gene: TRBV7-6
CDR3 DNA: TGTGCCAGCAGCTCATGGCAGGGATCGTTGGATGAGCAGTTCTTC
CDR3 protein: CASSSWQGSLDEQFF

J gene: TRBJ1-5
clone size: .
D gene: TRBD1
V gene: TRBV2
CDR3 DNA: TGTGCCAGCAGGTCCGGGACAGGCCTTATGGATCAGCCCCAGCATTTT
CDR3 protein: CASRSGTGLMDQPQHF

J gene: TRBJ2-3
clone size: few
D gene: TRBD2
V gene: TRBV4-1
CDR3 DNA: TGCGCCAGCAGCCCCACCCCGGGACTAGCGGGCCTACTTACAGATACGCAGTATTTT
CDR3 protein: CASSPTPGLAGLLTDTQYF

J gene: TRBJ2-2
clone size: many
D gene: .
V gene: TRBV5-5
CDR3 DNA: TGTGCCAGCAGCAAATGGGGGACCGCGAACACCGGGGAGCTGTTTTTT
CDR3 protein: CASSKWGTANTGELFF

J gene: TRBJ2-5
clone size: .
D gene: .
V gene: TRBV24-1
CDR3 DNA: TGTGCCACCAGTGTTCAGGGGACGTACCAAGAGACCCAGTACTTC
CDR3 protein: CATSVQGTYQETQYF

J gene: TRBJ1-3
clone size: .
D gene: TRBD1
V gene: TRBV10-1
CDR3 DNA: TGCGCCGGACAGGAAGAAACAGAACCCTCTGGAAACACCATATATTTT
CDR3 protein: CAGQEETEPSGNTIYF

J gene: TRBJ1-2
clone size: .
D gene: TRBD1
V gene: TRBV6-2/TRBV6-3
CDR3 DNA: TGTGCCAGCAGTCCACGAATTCGGACAGGGGGAAACTATGGCTACACCTTC
CDR3 protein: CASSPRIRTGGNYGYTF

J gene: TRBJ2-5
clone size: many
D gene: .
V gene: TRBV6-2/TRBV6-3
CDR3 DNA: TGTGCCAGCAGTTACTCGACAGAGACCCAGTACTTC
CDR3 protein: CASSYSTETQYF

J gene: TRBJ2-6
clone size: many
D gene: .
V gene: TRBV28
CDR3 DNA: TGTGCCAGCAGTTTTTGGGGCTCTGGGGCCAACGTCCTGACTTTC
CDR3 protein: CASSFWGSGANVLTF

J gene: TRBJ2-5
clone size: .
D gene: .
V gene: TRBV20-1
CDR3 DNA: TGCAGTGTTTCGACTGGGAGCGAGACCCAGTACTTC
CDR3 protein: CSVSTGSETQYF

J gene: TRBJ1-2
clone size: many
D gene: .
V gene: TRBV20-1
CDR3 DNA: TGCAGTGCTAGAAAATTGGAGGTGGGGGACTATGGCTACACCTTC
CDR3 protein: CSARKLEVGDYGYTF